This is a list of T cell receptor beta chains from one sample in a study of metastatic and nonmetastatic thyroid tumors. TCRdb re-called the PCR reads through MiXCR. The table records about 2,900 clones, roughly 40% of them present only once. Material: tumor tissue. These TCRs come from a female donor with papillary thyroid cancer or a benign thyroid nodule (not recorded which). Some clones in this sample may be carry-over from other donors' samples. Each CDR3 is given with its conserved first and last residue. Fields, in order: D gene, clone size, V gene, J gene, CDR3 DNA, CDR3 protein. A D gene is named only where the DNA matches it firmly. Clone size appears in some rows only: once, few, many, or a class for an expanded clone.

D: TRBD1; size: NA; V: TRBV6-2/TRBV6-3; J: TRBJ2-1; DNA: TGTGCCAGCAGTTACTCGAAGGACAGGGGAAGGGATGAGCAGTTCTTC; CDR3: CASSYSKDRGRDEQFF
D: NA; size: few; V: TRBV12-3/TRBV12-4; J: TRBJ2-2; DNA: TGTGCCAGCAGTCGACCCACCGGGGAGCTGTTTTTT; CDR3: CASSRPTGELFF
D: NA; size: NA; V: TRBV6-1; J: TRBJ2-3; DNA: TGTGCCAGCAGTCTCCGGGACGGCTACCTCACAGATACGCAGTATTTT; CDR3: CASSLRDGYLTDTQYF
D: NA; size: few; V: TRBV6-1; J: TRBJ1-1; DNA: TGTGCCAGCAGCGGAGACAGGCGCACTGAAGCTTTCTTT; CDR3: CASSGDRRTEAFF
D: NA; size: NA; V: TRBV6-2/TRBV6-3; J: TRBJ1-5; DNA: TGTGCCAGCAGTATACTTTCCGATTGGGGTCAGCCACAGAATTTT; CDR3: CASSILSDWGQPQNF
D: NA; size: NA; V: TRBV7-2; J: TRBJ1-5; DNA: TGTGCCAGCAGCCTAACGCCAGGGTCTTCCAATCAGCCCCAGCATTTT; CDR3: CASSLTPGSSNQPQHF
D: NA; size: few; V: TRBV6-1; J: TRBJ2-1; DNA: TGTGCCAGCGGGGAGAGGAAGAACAATGAGCAGTTCTTC; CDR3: CASGERKNNEQFF
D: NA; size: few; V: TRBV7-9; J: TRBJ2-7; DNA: TGTGCCAGCACCAGTTGGGAAGACGAGCAGTACTTC; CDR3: CASTSWEDEQYF
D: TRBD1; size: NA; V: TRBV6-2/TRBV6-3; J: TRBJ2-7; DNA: TGTGCCAGCAGACAGACAGGGGGCGCAAGAAACGAGCAGTACTTC; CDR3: CASRQTGGARNEQYF
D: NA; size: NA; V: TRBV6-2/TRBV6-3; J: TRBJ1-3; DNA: TGTGCCAGCAGTTACTCTCGGACGGGCTCTGGAAACACCATATATTTT; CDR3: CASSYSRTGSGNTIYF
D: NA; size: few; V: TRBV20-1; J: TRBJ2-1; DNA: TGCAGTGCTATTTGGGACGTCTGGCACAATGAGCAGTTCTTC; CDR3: CSAIWDVWHNEQFF
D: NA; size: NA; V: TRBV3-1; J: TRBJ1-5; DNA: TGTGCCAGCAGCCAAGGGGTCCAACAGGGTGGCCAGCCCCAGCATTTT; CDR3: CASSQGVQQGGQPQHF
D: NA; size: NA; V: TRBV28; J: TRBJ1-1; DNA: TGTGCCAGCAGTCCACCGGGGGCGAGTACTGAAGCTTTCTTT; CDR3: CASSPPGASTEAFF
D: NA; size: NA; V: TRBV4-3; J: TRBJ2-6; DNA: TGCGCCAGCAGCCAATCCGAATCCGGGGCCAACGTCCTGACTTTC; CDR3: CASSQSESGANVLTF
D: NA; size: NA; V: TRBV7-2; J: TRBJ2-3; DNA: TGTGCCAGCGGGAGGGGGGATACGCAGTATTTT; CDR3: CASGRGDTQYF
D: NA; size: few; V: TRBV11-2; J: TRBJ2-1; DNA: TGTGCCAGCAGCGAAGGCCCCAGGTTGGGACGAATTTACAATGAGCAGTTCTTC; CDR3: CASSEGPRLGRIYNEQFF
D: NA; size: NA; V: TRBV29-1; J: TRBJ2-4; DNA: TGCAGCGTTCTTGTCTTTAAGTCCCAAGGGTACAGCACCATAGCCAAAAACATTCAGTACTTC; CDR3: CSVLVFKSQGYSTIAKNIQYF